The clone carrying this T cell receptor beta chain showed up many times. Its antigen is undetermined. The CDR3 end falls 3 residues outside the read, so it is completed with the germline J gene. Germline CDR1 and CDR2: DFQATT and SNEGSKA (reference sequence). The CDR3 is 17 residues long. The V segment lost 2 bases and the J segment 7 bases; nucleotides outside the gene matches: 16. Both groups were predominantly of Caucasian heritage. These data come from a study of T cell clonality in common variable immunodeficiency. Study-level results: Fewer TCRbeta clones were shared among CVID subjects than controls. CVID patient heterogeneity limited repertoire-clinical complication correlations. Fewer deletions and N-nucleotide insertions were reportedly seen in common variable immunodeficiency TCR beta sequences.

Assay: immunoSEQ multiplex PCR; the TCRdb copy retains only in-frame clones and omits some. The sample was found to contain some 39,000 clones, and every one recurs. The chain uses TRBV20-1 and TRBJ2-1; TRBD1 matches 8 bases. The receptor was derived from a person aged 18 to 75 in good health. Source material: peripheral blood mononuclear cells. The CDR3 loop is CSARSLGGRGRRNEQFF. The DNA read from the CDR3 is TGCAGTGCTAGAAGTTTGGGGGGCAGGGGGCGTCGGAATGAG.